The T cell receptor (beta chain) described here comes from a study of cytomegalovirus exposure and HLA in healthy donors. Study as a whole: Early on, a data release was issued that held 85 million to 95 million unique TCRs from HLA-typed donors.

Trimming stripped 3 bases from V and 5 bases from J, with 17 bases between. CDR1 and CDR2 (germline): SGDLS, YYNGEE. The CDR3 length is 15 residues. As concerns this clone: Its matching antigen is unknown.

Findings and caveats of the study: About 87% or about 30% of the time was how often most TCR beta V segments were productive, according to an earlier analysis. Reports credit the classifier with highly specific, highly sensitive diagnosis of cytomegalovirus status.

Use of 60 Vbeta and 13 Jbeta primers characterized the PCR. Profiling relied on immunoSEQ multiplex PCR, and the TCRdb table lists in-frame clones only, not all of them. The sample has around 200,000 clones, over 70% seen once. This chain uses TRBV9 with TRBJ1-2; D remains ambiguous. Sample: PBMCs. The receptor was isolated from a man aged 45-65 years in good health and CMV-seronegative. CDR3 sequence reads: CASSGAGEGGYGYTF. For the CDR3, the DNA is TGTGCCAGCAGCGGGGCCGGGGAGGGAGGGTATGGCTACACCTTC.